What follows are 19 T cell receptor beta chains derived from one specimen sequenced in a study of blood T cells in healthy people across ages (dated by TCRdb to the mid-2010s). The library was generated by 5' RACE. Sequencing relied on an Illumina HiSeq 2500. A second PCR of about 6 to 12 cycles was run with a J-beta primer mix and a sample-barcoded 5' primer. Starting from the raw public reads, TCRdb applied fastp trimming at Q25, assembled clones with MiXCR and retained in-frame beta chains. Each entry merges the rows of one CDR3 protein and shows their most common DNA and genes. This sample has 780,000 or so distinct CDR3 sequences in its table, and more than 50% of those were observed once. The ten largest clonotypes hold 20% to 30% of the sample. The material sequenced was blood. All receptors derive from a man between 40 and 49 years old in good health.

The gene calls are TRBV21-1 and TRBJ2-4; the tabulated D call, TRBD1, remains unverified against the DNA. TRBV21-1 is recorded as a pseudogene. The CDR3 totals 17 residues. CDR3 coding DNA: TGTGCCAAGGACGCAGGGTGCACTAAGAACGCCAAAAACATTCAGTACTTC. It yields the protein CAKDAGCTKNAKNIQYF.

The rearrangement links TRBV20-1 to TRBJ1-2, with D perhaps TRBD1 (5 bases). Looked up from germline, CDR1 is DFQATT and CDR2 is SNEGSKA (reference sequence). Trimming pared 6 bases from V and 1 base from J, leaving 15 bases between. This CDR3 region has 14 residues. The CDR3 nucleotides read TGCAGTGCATTCCGGCAGGGTGGTAACTATGGCTACACCTTC. It is translated as CSAFRQGGNYGYTF.

V usage is TRBV5-1 and J usage is TRBJ2-7; 7 bases line up with TRBD1. V lost 0 bases, J lost 3 bases, and 3 bases stayed unmatched. CDR1 and CDR2 (germline): SGHRS, YFSETQ. The CDR3 covers 14 residues. The CDR3 here is CASSLDTGVYEQYF. In nucleotides, the CDR3 is TGCGCCAGCAGCTTGGACACAGGGGTCTACGAGCAGTACTTC.

Note on this clonotype: This clone may be a read error of a much larger clone one base away. The chain links TRBV27 to TRBJ2-7, with D maybe TRBD1 (6 bases). The CDR3 loop spans 14 amino acids. CDR1 and CDR2 from the germline V gene are MNHEY and SMNVEV (reference sequence). V was pared by 3 bases and J by 7 bases, with 16 bases between. CDR3 DNA sequence: TGTGCCAGCAGTTTTTACATTGGGGACAATGAGCAGTACTTC. The encoded protein is CASSFYIGDNEQYF.

This clonotype was recorded a few times. CDR3: CATLSGVLTDTQYF. In nucleotides, the CDR3 is TGTGCCACACTTAGCGGGGTTCTAACAGATACGCAGTATTTT. The chain carries TRBV10-3 and TRBJ2-3, with TRBD2 matching over 8 bases. The CDR3 runs to 14 residues. Germline values: CDR1 ENHRY, CDR2 SYGVKD. Trimming cost V 10 bases and J 3 bases; bases outside gene matches: 9.

The sample holds a few counts of this clonotype. V usage is TRBV2 and J usage is TRBJ2-5, with 10 bases that match TRBD2. In germline, CDR1 is SNHLY, CDR2 FYNNEI. CDR3 length equals 17 residues. The ends lost 5 bases at V and 2 bases at J; junction bases unmatched: 11. CDR3 coding DNA: TGTGCCAGCAGTTATAGGCTAGCGGGGGCTCCTCAAGAGACCCAGTACTTC. Translated: CASSYRLAGAPQETQYF.

In this sample, this clonotype turned up once. The rearrangement links TRBV6-5 to TRBJ2-3, with 12 nucleotides matching TRBD2. The CDR3 contains 18 residues. Germline V lookup: CDR1 MNHEY, CDR2 SVGAGI. J lost 0 bases, V lost 4 bases, and 8 bases had no gene match. The chain's CDR3 is CASSSLLAGGTSTDTQYF. The CDR3 region has the DNA TGTGCCAGCAGTTCCCTACTAGCGGGGGGTACTAGCACAGATACGCAGTATTTT.

The V gene is TRBV12-3 or TRBV12-4, the J gene TRBJ1-2; maybe TRBD1 (5 bases). This CDR3 contains 13 residues. V dropped 5 bases and J dropped 6 bases, with 13 bases sitting between them. Here the CDR3 DNA reads TGTGCCAGCAGTCCGGCCAGAGGGGATGGCTACACCTTC. It is translated as CASSPARGDGYTF.

The V and J genes are TRBV3-1 and TRBJ2-3; 9 positions agree with TRBD2. The CDR3 has 14 amino acids. The V and J ends lost 6 bases and 3 bases, in that order; junction bases with no gene match: 4. Per the germline V gene, CDR1 is LGHDT and CDR2 is YNNKEL (reference sequence). CDR3 region: CASRHSGGTDTQYF. In DNA, the CDR3 is TGTGCCAGCAGACATAGCGGGGGTACAGATACGCAGTATTTT.

V gene TRBV29-1 combines with J gene TRBJ2-3; TRBD2 is a possible D gene (7 bases). Germline V CDR1 and CDR2: SQVTM, ANQGSEA. CDR3 size: 15 residues. V lost 5 bases to trimming and J lost 5 bases, with 20 bases between them. CDR3: CSVTLNGGAVDTQYF. CDR3 coding DNA: TGCAGCGTTACCTTAAATGGGGGGGCGGTAGATACGCAGTATTTT.

The CDR3, as DNA: TGTGCCAGCAGTGGTCTAGGGGGGGAACTCTCCTACGAGCAGTACTTC. As protein: CASSGLGGELSYEQYF. The chain has TRBV27 and TRBJ2-7; D possibly corresponds to TRBD2 (7 bases). This CDR3 spans 16 amino acids. CDR1 and CDR2 from the germline V gene are MNHEY and SMNVEV (reference sequence). V lost 5 bases to trimming and J lost 0 bases, with 17 bases between them.

This chain's CDR3 is CAINEGRDTEAFF. The CDR3 bases are TGTGCCATCAACGAGGGCCGCGACACTGAAGCTTTCTTT. The chain couples TRBV10-3 to TRBJ1-1; no reliable D call. Trimming stripped 7 bases from V and 3 bases from J, with 12 bases between. The CDR3 runs to 13 residues. Germline V gene sequence: CDR1 ENHRY, CDR2 SYGVKD.

This clonotype was detected a few times. The V call is TRBV7-9, the J call TRBJ1-1; D might be TRBD1 (5 bases). There are 13 residues in the CDR3. Germline V gene sequence: CDR1 SEHNR, CDR2 FQNEAQ (reference sequence). The ends were cut back, 5 bases at V and 8 bases at J, with 15 bases in the middle. CDR3: CASSAGTTMEAFF. CDR3 DNA: TGTGCCAGCAGCGCTGGGACGACTATGGAAGCTTTCTTT.

This chain links TRBV12-3 or TRBV12-4 with TRBJ2-1; 7 bases are a match to TRBD1. The CDR3 consists of 15 residues. J was trimmed by 2 bases and V by 10 bases; bases with no gene match: 11. The CDR3 loop reads CATLNKGATYNEQFF. DNA of the CDR3: TGTGCCACCCTGAATAAGGGGGCAACCTACAATGAGCAGTTCTTC.

The chain couples TRBV12-3 or TRBV12-4 to TRBJ2-3; 7 bases line up with TRBD2. With V trimmed by 0 bases and J by 4 bases, 4 bases remained unmatched. The CDR3 spans 15 residues. The CDR3 DNA reads TGTGCCAGCAGTTTAGCGGGAGGGCCCCCAGATACGCAGTATTTT. Translating it yields CASSLAGGPPDTQYF.

The chain employs TRBV5-1 and TRBJ1-1, with D maybe TRBD1 (6 bases). Germline V gene data show CDR1 as SGHRS and CDR2 as YFSETQ. The CDR3 covers 14 residues. Trimming took off 3 bases at V and 7 bases at J, with 16 bases between the two ends. The CDR3 loop is CASSSTNGQIEAFF. As DNA, the CDR3 is TGCGCCAGCAGCTCGACAAACGGACAGATTGAAGCTTTCTTT.

The DNA for the CDR3 is TGCGCCAGCAGCACACGCATACAGGGGGACTTCCCCTACGAGCAGTACTTC. It yields the protein CASSTRIQGDFPYEQYF. The chain links TRBV5-1 to TRBJ2-5; 8 bases line up with TRBD1. The closer fit of TRBJ2-7 to the DNA end suggests the J call may be wrong. There are 17 residues in the CDR3. The germline gives CDR1 SGHRS, CDR2 YFSETQ.

In the case of this clonotype: One end of the junction does not line up with germline, which may come from a read error. This sequence joins TRBV2 and TRBJ1-2; D is unclear. The CDR3 contains 14 residues. Per the germline V gene, CDR1 is SNHLY and CDR2 is FYNNEI. The CDR3 DNA reads as TGTGCCAGCAGTTACTTGACTGACAACTATGGCTGCACCTTC. Its translation is CASSYLTDNYGCTF.

The chain uses TRBV12-3 or TRBV12-4 and TRBJ2-2; 7 bases match TRBD2. CDR3 size: 17 residues. After removal of 3 bases from V and 6 bases from J, the junction contained 13 bases not matched to a gene. CDR3: CASSFGEGSVFPGELFF. CDR3 bases: TGTGCCAGCAGTTTTGGGGAGGGATCGGTTTTCCCCGGGGAGCTGTTTTTT.